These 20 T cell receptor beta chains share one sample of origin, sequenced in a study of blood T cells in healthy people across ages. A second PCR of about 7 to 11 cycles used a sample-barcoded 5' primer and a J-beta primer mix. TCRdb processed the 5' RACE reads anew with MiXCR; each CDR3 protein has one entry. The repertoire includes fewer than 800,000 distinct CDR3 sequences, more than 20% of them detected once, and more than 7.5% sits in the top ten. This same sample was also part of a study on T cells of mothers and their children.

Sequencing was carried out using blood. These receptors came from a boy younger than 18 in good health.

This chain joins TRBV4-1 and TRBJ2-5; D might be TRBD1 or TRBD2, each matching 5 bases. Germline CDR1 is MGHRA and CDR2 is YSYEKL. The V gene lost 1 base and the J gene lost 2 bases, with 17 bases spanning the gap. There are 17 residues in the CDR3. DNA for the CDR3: TGCGCCAGCAGCCAAGTTGGGCAGGGAGTAGGGCAAGAGACCCAGTACTTC. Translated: CASSQVGQGVGQETQYF.

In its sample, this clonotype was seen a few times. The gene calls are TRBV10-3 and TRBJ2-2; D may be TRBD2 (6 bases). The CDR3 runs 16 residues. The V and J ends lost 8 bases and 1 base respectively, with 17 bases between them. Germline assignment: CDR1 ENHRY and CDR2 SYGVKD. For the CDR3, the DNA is TGTGCCATCGGCCTAGAGGGGCGGGGGAACACCGGGGAGCTGTTTTTT. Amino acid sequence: CAIGLEGRGNTGELFF.

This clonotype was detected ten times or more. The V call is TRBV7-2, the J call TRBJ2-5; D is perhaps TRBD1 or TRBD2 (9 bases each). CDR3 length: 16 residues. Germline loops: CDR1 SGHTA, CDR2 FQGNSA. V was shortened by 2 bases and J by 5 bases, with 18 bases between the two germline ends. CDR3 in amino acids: CASSLYGTGTSETQYF. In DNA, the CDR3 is TGTGCCAGCAGCTTATACGGGACAGGGACTAGCGAGACCCAGTACTTC.

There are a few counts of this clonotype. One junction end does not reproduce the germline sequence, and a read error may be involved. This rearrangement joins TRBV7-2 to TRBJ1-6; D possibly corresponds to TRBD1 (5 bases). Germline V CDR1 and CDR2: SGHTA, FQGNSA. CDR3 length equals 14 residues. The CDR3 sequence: CAGSLARGVDSLHF. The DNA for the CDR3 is TGTGCCGGCAGCTTAGCGCGCGGCGTAGACAGTCTCCACTTT.

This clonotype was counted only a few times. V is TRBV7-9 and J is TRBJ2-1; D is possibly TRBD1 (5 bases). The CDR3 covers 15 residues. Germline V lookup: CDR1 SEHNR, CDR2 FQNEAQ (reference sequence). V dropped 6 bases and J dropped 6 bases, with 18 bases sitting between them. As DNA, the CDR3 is TGTGCCAGCAGAACAACGACAGTTCTGTCCAATGAGCAGTTCTTC. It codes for CASRTTTVLSNEQFF.

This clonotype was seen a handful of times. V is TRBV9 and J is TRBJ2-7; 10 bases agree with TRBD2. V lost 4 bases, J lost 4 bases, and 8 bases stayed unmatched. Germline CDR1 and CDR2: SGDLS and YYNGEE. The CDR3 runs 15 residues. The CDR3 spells CASSPSSGSQYEQYF. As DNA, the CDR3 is TGTGCCAGCAGCCCATCTAGCGGGAGCCAGTACGAGCAGTACTTC. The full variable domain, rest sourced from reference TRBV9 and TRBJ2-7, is DSGVTQTPKHLITATGQRVTLRCSPRSGDLSVYWYQQSLDQGLQFLIQYYNGEERAKGNILERFSAQQFPDLHSELNLSSLELGDSALYFCASSPSSGSQYEQYFGPGTRLTVT.

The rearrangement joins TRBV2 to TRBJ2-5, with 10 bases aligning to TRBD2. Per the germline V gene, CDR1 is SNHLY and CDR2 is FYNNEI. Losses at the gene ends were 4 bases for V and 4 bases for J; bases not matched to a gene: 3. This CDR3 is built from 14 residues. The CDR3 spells CASSGAGGPETQYF. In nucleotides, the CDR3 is TGTGCCAGCAGTGGAGCGGGAGGGCCAGAGACCCAGTACTTC.

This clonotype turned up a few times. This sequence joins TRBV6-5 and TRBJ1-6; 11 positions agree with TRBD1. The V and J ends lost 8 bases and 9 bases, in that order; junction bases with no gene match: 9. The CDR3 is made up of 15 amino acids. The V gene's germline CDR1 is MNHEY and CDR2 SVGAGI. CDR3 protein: CASLTLGTGGSPLHF. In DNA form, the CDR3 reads TGTGCCAGCTTAACTCTCGGGACAGGGGGTTCACCCCTCCACTTT.

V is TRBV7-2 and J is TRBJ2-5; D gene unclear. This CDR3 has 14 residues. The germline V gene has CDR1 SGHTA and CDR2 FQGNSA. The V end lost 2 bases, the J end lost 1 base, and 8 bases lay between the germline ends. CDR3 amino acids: CASSLSRVQETQYF. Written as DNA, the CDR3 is TGTGCCAGCAGCTTAAGTCGGGTCCAAGAGACCCAGTACTTC.

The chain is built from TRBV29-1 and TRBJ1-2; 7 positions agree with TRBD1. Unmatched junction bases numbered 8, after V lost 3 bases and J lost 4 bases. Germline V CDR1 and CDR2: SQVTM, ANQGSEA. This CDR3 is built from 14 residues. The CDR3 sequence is CSVDATGNIYGYTF. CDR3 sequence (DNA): TGCAGCGTTGACGCGACAGGGAATATCTATGGCTACACCTTC.

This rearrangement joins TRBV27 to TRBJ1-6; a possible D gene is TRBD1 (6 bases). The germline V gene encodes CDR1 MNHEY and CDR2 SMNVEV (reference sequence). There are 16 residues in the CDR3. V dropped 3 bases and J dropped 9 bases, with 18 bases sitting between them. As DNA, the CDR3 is TGTGCCAGCAGTTTTCACGACAATACAGGGTTTTCACCCCTCCACTTT. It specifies CASSFHDNTGFSPLHF.

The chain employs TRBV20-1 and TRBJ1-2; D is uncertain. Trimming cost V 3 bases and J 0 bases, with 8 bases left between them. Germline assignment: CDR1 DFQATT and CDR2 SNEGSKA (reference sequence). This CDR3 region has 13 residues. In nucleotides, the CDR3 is TGCAGTGCTAGTTGGGGTTCTAACTATGGCTACACCTTC. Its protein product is CSASWGSNYGYTF.

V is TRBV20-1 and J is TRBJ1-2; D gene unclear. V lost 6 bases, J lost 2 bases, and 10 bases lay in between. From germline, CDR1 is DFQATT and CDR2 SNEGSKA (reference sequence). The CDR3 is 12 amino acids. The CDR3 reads CSAEGENYGYTF. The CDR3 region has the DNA TGCAGTGCCGAGGGAGAAAACTATGGCTACACCTTC.

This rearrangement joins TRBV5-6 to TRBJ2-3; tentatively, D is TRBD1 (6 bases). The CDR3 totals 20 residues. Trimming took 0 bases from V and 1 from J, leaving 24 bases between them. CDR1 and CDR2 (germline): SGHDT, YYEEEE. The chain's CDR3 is CASSLAQGRVLGSGTDTQYF. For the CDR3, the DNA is TGTGCCAGCAGCTTGGCTCAGGGGCGCGTTTTGGGGAGCGGCACAGATACGCAGTATTTT.

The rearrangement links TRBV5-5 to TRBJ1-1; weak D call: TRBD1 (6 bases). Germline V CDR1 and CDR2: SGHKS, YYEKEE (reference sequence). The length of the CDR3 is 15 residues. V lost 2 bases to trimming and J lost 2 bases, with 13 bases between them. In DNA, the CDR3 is TGTGCCAGCAGCTTTGGGGGGCATACTAACACTGAAGCTTTCTTT. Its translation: CASSFGGHTNTEAFF.

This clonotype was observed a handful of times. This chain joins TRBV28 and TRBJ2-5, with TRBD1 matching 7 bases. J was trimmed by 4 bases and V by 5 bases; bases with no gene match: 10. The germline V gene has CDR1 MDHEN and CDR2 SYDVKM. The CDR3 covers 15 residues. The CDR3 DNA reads TGTGCCAGCAGTCCTATACCTACAGGGGCAGAGACCCAGTACTTC. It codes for CASSPIPTGAETQYF.

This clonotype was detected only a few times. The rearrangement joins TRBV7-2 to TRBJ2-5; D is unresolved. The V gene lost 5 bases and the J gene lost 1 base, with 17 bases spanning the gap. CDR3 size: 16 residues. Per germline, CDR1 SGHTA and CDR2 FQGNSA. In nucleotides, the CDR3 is TGTGCCAGCAGCGAAATCTGGGAAGAGATCCAAGAGACCCAGTACTTC. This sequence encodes CASSEIWEEIQETQYF.

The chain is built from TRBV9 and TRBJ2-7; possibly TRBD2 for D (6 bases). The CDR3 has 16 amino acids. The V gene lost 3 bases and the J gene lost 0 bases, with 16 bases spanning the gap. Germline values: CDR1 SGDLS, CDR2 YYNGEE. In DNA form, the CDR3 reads TGTGCCAGCAGCGGACGTCCGGGAGACCACTCCTACGAGCAGTACTTC. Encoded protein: CASSGRPGDHSYEQYF.

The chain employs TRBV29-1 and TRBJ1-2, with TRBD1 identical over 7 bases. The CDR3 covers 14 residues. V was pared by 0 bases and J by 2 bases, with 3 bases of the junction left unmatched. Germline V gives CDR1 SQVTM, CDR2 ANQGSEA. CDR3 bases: TGCAGCGTTGAAGATCGGGGACAGAACTATGGCTACACCTTC. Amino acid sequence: CSVEDRGQNYGYTF.

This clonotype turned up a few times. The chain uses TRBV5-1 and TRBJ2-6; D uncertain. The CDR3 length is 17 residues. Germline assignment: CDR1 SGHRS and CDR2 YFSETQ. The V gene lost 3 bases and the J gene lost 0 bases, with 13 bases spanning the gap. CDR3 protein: CASSSGPPPSGANVLTF. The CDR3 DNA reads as TGCGCCAGCAGCTCGGGCCCTCCACCCTCTGGGGCCAACGTCCTGACTTTC.